This TCR beta chain was identified during a study of blood T cell repertoires in COVID-19. Whole-study context: Sites in the United States, Italy and Spain provided acute and convalescent COVID-19 samples.

CDR1 and CDR2 (germline): LNHDA, SQIVND (reference sequence). Trimming stripped 4 bases from V and 5 bases from J, with 17 bases between. The CDR3 runs 15 residues. Using immunoSEQ multiplex PCR, the repertoire was profiled, and TCRdb retains in-frame clones only, with some absent. This table has roughly 180,000 clones, 85% appearing once. The TCR was taken from a woman between 55 and 75 years old with acute or convalescent COVID-19. The sequenced material came from peripheral blood. J is TRBJ1-1 and V is TRBV19, with a weak D call TRBD1 (5 bases). Here the CDR3 DNA reads TGTGCCAGTAGTAAGGGGTTCAGGGTGAGGACTGAAGCTTTCTTT. It yields the protein CASSKGFRVRTEAFF.